This paragraph reports one TCR beta chain. The data were taken from a study of T cells after yellow fever vaccination. TCRdb re-called the 5' RACE reads through MiXCR, storing one row per CDR3 protein. The sample includes around 590,000 distinct CDR3 sequences, more than 9% of them seen just once. Germline loops: CDR1 MNHNY, CDR2 SVGAGI (reference sequence). V was cut by 7 bases and J by 8 bases, with 9 bases left in between. The CDR3 spans 11 residues. Sequencing was performed on PBMCs, taken on the day of the yellow fever booster vaccination. The clonotype originates from a man younger than 40 who received the YFV17D yellow fever vaccine. The V gene is TRBV6-6, the J gene TRBJ2-1; no reliable D call. CDR3 in amino acids: CASTNGHEQFF. In nucleotides, the CDR3 is TGTGCCAGCACCAACGGGCATGAGCAGTTCTTC.